This TCR beta chain came from a study of CD8+ T cells in alopecia areata. Study-level background: Treated patients swallowed 5 to 10 mg of oral tofacitinib twice daily. Tofacitinib dosing lasted 6 to 18 months, which was then followed by 6 months off drug. The study, taken as a whole, reports: It was less clear whether patients shared TCRs than it was in mice, possibly because of HLA.

RNA extraction and reverse transcription yielded cDNA as sequencing template. The table came from immunoSEQ multiplex PCR; TCRdb's copy has only in-frame clones and leaves some out. The table shows 61,000 or so clones, with around 97% occurring only once. To note about this clone: Its target is unknown.

The sequences come from CD8+ T cells sorted from blood, collected at week 0. This receptor was identified in a human donor with alopecia areata.

In DNA, the CDR3 is TGTGCCAGCAGCTTGACTAGAACTAGCACAGATACGCAGTATTTT. Amino acid sequence: CASSLTRTSTDTQYF. The rearrangement links TRBV13 to TRBJ2-3; D is perhaps TRBD2 (6 bases). V shed 3 bases and J shed 0 bases, with 10 bases lying between them. The V gene's germline CDR1 is PRHDT and CDR2 FYEKMQ (reference sequence). The CDR3 length is 15 residues.